Following are 15 T cell receptor beta chains from one sample sequenced in a study of T cell changes during pregnancy in multiple sclerosis. Only in-frame clones appear in the TCRdb table, and some are missing; sequencing was by immunoSEQ multiplex PCR. The repertoire consists of about 68,000 clones, with roughly 92% occurring once and the leading ten covering 3% to 4%. Sequencing was performed on peripheral blood, taken after pregnancy. The receptor set was obtained from a female donor in good health, enrolled as a control in a pregnancy study.

V usage is TRBV5-4 and J usage is TRBJ2-1; D is perhaps TRBD2 (6 bases). The ends were cut back, 0 bases at V and 2 bases at J, with 12 bases in the middle. This CDR3 region has 16 residues. Germline V CDR1 and CDR2: SGHNT, YYREEE (reference sequence). As DNA, the CDR3 is TGTGCCAGCAGCTTGGTAAAGCGGGCCGCCTACAATGAGCAGTTCTTC. Translated: CASSLVKRAAYNEQFF. Using reference TRBV5-4 and TRBJ2-1 for the parts outside the CDR3, the full variable domain is ETGVTQSPTHLIKTRGQQVTLRCSSQSGHNTVSWYQQALGQGPQFIFQYYREEENGRGNFPPRFSGLQFPNYSSELNVNALELDDSALYLCASSLVKRAAYNEQFFGPGTRLTVL.

J is TRBJ2-2 and V is TRBV27; 7 nucleotides line up with TRBD2. The CDR3 is made up of 14 amino acids. Trimming cost V 5 bases and J 1 base; bases outside gene matches: 1. The germline V gene encodes CDR1 MNHEY and CDR2 SMNVEV (reference sequence). CDR3 region: CASSPGGNTGELFF. CDR3 DNA: TGTGCCAGCAGTCCGGGGGGGAACACCGGGGAGCTGTTTTTT.

This chain joins TRBV13 and TRBJ1-1; TRBD1 matches 9 bases. Trimming removed 5 bases from V and 3 bases from J; junction bases left unmatched: 13. The length of the CDR3 is 17 residues. Germline V gene sequence: CDR1 PRHDT, CDR2 FYEKMQ (reference sequence). The CDR3 DNA reads TGTGCCAGCAGCCCTCCTTCAAACAGGGGGCAGGACACTGAAGCTTTCTTT. It encodes CASSPPSNRGQDTEAFF.

J is TRBJ2-3 and V is TRBV27; 9 bases align to TRBD2. Germline V lookup: CDR1 MNHEY, CDR2 SMNVEV (reference sequence). V lost 6 bases and J lost 2; bases outside the gene matches: 9. The CDR3 spans 16 residues. The CDR3 DNA reads TGTGCCAGCAGCCAAAACTTAGCGGGGGTCACAGATACGCAGTATTTT. Its translation is CASSQNLAGVTDTQYF.

This clone was observed a handful of times. The chain is built from TRBV6-6 and TRBJ1-2; no definite D call. The CDR3 length is 12 residues. Germline CDR1 is MNHNY and CDR2 is SVGAGI (reference sequence). The V end lost 2 bases, the J end lost 5 bases, and 6 bases lay between the germline ends. The DNA of the CDR3 is TGTGCCAGCAGTTACGCGGGGTATGGCTACACCTTC. It encodes CASSYAGYGYTF.

The chain carries TRBV23-1 and TRBJ2-7; the D gene is possibly TRBD1 (6 bases). TRBV23-1 is an ORF for which the function is uncertain. Trimming took 7 bases from V and 1 from J, leaving 17 bases between them. This CDR3 region has 15 residues. CDR3 nucleotide sequence: TGCGCCAGCAACCGGAGGACAGTGAAATCCTACGAGCAGTACTTC. Protein sequence: CASNRRTVKSYEQYF.

The chain is built from TRBV10-3 and TRBJ2-7; a weak D match, TRBD2 (6 bases). Looked up from germline, CDR1 is ENHRY and CDR2 is SYGVKD. Trimming pared 0 bases from V and 3 bases from J, leaving 12 bases between. The CDR3 has 15 amino acids. The CDR3 sequence is CAISESPGRGYEQYF. The DNA of the CDR3 is TGTGCCATCAGTGAGTCGCCCGGGAGAGGCTACGAGCAGTACTTC.

The chain recombines TRBV13 with TRBJ2-1; tentatively, D is TRBD2 (5 bases). The V end was cut by 5 bases, the J end by 9 bases, with 14 bases between. Germline V lookup: CDR1 PRHDT, CDR2 FYEKMQ (reference sequence). This CDR3 comprises 13 residues. The CDR3 sequence is CASSQDSTGEQFF. The CDR3 nucleotides are TGTGCCAGCAGCCAGGACTCCACGGGTGAGCAGTTCTTC.

The chain carries TRBV6-1 and TRBJ1-1; no definite D call. With 8 bases removed from V and 8 bases from J, the gap between germline ends came to 6 bases. Looked up from germline, CDR1 is MNHNS and CDR2 is SASEGT. The CDR3 totals 9 residues. The CDR3 region is CASSTEAFF. The DNA for the CDR3 is TGTGCCAGCTCCACAGAAGCTTTCTTT.

This clone has only one observation. V and J are TRBV18 and TRBJ1-2; the match to TRBD1 covers 7 bases. This CDR3 contains 14 residues. Losses at the gene ends were 3 bases for V and 4 bases for J; bases not matched to a gene: 5. The germline V gene has CDR1 KGHSH and CDR2 LQKENI. The CDR3 nucleotides are TGTGCCAGCTCACCCACAGGGGTGGGCTATGGCTACACCTTC. Its protein is CASSPTGVGYGYTF. The complete variable domain, with remaining parts taken from reference TRBV18 and TRBJ1-2, reads NAGVMQNPRHLVRRRGQEARLRCSPMKGHSHVYWYRQLPEEGLKFMVYLQKENIIDESGMPKERFSAEFPKEGPSILRIQQVVRGDSAAYFCASSPTGVGYGYTFGSGTRLTVV.

V gene TRBV5-1 combines with J gene TRBJ2-1; 7 bases line up with TRBD2. V trimming: 7 bases; J trimming: 8 bases; junction bases outside the gene matches: 9. Germline lookup yields CDR1 SGHRS and CDR2 YFSETQ. CDR3 length equals 13 residues. The chain's CDR3 is CASGEGGPDEQFF. CDR3 nucleotide sequence: TGCGCCAGCGGTGAGGGAGGGCCGGATGAGCAGTTCTTC.

The chain is built from TRBV5-1 and TRBJ2-7; the D gene is possibly TRBD1 (5 bases). Germline V CDR1 and CDR2: SGHRS, YFSETQ. The CDR3 has 14 residues. V was trimmed by 1 base and J by 5 bases, leaving 13 bases between them. The CDR3 loop is CASSLSGQDNEQYF. The CDR3 DNA reads TGCGCCAGCAGCTTGTCCGGGCAGGACAACGAGCAGTACTTC.

The rearrangement links TRBV5-1 to TRBJ2-5; D unclear. Germline lookup yields CDR1 SGHRS and CDR2 YFSETQ. The V end lost 1 base, the J end lost 2 bases, and 6 bases lay between the germline ends. The CDR3 runs 13 residues. The CDR3 sequence: CASSLFSQETQYF. The CDR3 DNA reads TGCGCCAGCAGCTTGTTCTCTCAAGAGACCCAGTACTTC.

The chain carries TRBV19 and TRBJ2-2; D possibly corresponds to TRBD2 (6 bases). Trimming took 7 bases from V and 1 from J, leaving 16 bases between them. Germline CDR1 is LNHDA and CDR2 is SQIVND (reference sequence). This CDR3 has 16 amino acids. The DNA for the CDR3 is TGTGCCAGTACCCGGGCCTGGGGGGAGAACACCGGGGAGCTGTTTTTT. This gives the protein CASTRAWGENTGELFF.

This clone appeared once. The chain couples TRBV2 to TRBJ2-5; 8 nucleotides match TRBD1. Germline V gives CDR1 SNHLY, CDR2 FYNNEI. The CDR3 sequence is 15 residues long. The V and J ends lost 4 bases and 2 bases, in that order; junction bases with no gene match: 6. This CDR3 is CASSGNRGTQETQYF. CDR3 sequence (DNA): TGTGCCAGCAGTGGAAACAGGGGGACTCAAGAGACCCAGTACTTC.